This T cell receptor (beta chain) was profiled in a study of blood T cells in healthy people across ages. Primed by a sample-barcoded 5' primer and a J-beta primer mix, a second PCR proceeded for about 7 to 12 cycles. The template-switch adaptor, which had 12 random nucleotides, put a tag on each cDNA molecule. No fewer than 3 million CDR3-containing paired-end reads came from each sample. MiXCR was run by TCRdb on the 5' RACE reads, yielding one entry per CDR3 protein. Here the sample spans over 1,500,000 distinct CDR3 sequences, about two fifths being singletons. This clonotype turned up a few times. The antigen is unknown. The CDR3 covers 16 residues. The junction had 5 bases not matched to a gene; V was cut back by 3 bases and J by 0 bases. From germline, CDR1 is SGHTA and CDR2 FQGNSA. Findings and caveats of the study: Estimates based on one million T cells were treated as lower bounds. Across the age range, TCR beta diversity per million T cells fell in a roughly linear way.

This TCR derives from a human donor in good health. The specimen sequenced was blood. The chain couples TRBV7-2 to TRBJ2-3, with 8 bases identical to TRBD1. CDR3 in DNA: TGTGCCAGCAGCTTTAGTCGGGACAGGAGCACAGATACGCAGTATTTT. Translated, it gives CASSFSRDRSTDTQYF.